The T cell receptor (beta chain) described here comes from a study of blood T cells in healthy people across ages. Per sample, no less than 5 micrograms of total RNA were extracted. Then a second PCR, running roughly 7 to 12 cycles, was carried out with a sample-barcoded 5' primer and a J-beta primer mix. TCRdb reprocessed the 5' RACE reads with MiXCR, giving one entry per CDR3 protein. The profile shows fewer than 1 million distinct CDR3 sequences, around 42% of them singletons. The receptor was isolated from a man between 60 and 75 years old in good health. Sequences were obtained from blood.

CDR3 nucleotides: TGTGCTAGTGGTTTGGTATTTCTCCGGCAGATGAACACTGAAGCTTTCTTT. Residues: CASGLVFLRQMNTEAFF. The genes are TRBV12-5 and TRBJ1-1; D gene ambiguous. The CDR3 extends over 17 amino acids. V lost 0 bases and J 0 bases, leaving 14 bases between the germline ends. Germline V gives CDR1 LGHNT, CDR2 FRNRAP.